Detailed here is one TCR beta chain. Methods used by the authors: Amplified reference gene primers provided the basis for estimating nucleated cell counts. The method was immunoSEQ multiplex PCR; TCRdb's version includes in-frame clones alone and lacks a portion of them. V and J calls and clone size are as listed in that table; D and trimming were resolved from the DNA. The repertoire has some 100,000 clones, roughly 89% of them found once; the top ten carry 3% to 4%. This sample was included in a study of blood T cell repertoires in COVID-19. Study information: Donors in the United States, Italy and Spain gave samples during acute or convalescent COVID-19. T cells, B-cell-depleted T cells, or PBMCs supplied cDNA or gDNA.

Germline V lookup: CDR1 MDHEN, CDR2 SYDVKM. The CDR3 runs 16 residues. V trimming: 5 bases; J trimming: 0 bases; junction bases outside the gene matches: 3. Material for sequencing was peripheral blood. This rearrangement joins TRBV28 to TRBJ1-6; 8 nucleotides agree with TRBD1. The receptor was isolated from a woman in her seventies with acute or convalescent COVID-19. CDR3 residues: CASSRQGSSYNSPLHF. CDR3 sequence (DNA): TGTGCCAGCAGTCGACAGGGGAGCTCCTATAATTCACCCCTCCACTTT.